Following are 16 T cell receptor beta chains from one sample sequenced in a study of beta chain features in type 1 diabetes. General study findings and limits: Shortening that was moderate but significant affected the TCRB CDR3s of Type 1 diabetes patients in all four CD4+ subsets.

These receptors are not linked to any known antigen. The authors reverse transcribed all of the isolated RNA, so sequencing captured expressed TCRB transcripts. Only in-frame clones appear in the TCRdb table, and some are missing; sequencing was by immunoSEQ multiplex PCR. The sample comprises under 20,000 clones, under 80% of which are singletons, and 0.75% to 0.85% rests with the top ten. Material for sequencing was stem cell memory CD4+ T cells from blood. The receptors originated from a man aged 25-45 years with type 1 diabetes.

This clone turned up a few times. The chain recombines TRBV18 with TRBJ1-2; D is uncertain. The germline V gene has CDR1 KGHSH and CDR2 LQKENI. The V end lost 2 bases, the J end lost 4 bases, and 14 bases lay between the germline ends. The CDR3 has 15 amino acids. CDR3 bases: TGTGCCAGCTCACCAAGGTCGCGGGGATCCTATGGCTACACCTTC. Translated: CASSPRSRGSYGYTF.

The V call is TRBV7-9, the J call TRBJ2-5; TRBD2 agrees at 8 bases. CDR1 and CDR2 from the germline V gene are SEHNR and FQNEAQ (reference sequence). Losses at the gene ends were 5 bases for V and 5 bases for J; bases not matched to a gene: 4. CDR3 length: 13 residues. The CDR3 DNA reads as TGTGCCAGCAGCCCAATAGCGGGGGAGACCCAGTACTTC. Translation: CASSPIAGETQYF.

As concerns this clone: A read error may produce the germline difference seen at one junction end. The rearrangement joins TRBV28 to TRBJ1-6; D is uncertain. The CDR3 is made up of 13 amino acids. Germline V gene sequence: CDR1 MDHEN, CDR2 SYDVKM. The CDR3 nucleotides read TGTGCGAGCACACGCCGGGGTAATTCACCCCTCCACTTT. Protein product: CASTRRGNSPLHF.

DNA of the CDR3: TGTGCCAGCAGACTGGGACAGGGTAGTTATGGCTACACCTTC. Protein product: CASRLGQGSYGYTF. V is TRBV2 and J is TRBJ1-2; 9 bases fit TRBD1. V was pared by 6 bases and J by 5 bases, with 7 bases of the junction left unmatched. CDR1 is SNHLY and CDR2 is FYNNEI in the germline V gene. The CDR3 has 14 residues. Drawing the rest from reference TRBV2 and TRBJ1-2, the complete variable domain is EPEVTQTPSHQVTQMGQEVILRCVPISNHLYFYWYRQILGQKVEFLVSFYNNEISEKSEIFDDQFSVERPDGSNFTLKIRSTKLEDSAMYFCASRLGQGSYGYTFGSGTRLTVV.

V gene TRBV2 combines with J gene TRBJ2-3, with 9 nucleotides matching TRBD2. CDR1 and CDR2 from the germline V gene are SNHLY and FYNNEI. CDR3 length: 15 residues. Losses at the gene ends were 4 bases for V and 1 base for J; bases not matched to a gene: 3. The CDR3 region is CASSAERGGTDTQYF. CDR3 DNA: TGTGCCAGCAGTGCCGAGCGGGGGGGCACAGATACGCAGTATTTT.

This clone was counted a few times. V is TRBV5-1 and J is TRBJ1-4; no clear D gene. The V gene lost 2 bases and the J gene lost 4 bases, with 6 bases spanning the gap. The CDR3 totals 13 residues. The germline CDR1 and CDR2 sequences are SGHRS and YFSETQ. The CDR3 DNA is TGCGCCAGCAGCTTCGGGAGTAATGAAAAACTGTTTTTT. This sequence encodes CASSFGSNEKLFF.

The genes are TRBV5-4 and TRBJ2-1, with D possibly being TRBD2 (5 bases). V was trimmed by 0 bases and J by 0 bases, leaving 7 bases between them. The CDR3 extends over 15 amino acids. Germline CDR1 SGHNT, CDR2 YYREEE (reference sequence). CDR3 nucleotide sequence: TGTGCCAGCAGCTTGGGCGAGGGCTCCTACAATGAGCAGTTCTTC. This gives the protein CASSLGEGSYNEQFF.

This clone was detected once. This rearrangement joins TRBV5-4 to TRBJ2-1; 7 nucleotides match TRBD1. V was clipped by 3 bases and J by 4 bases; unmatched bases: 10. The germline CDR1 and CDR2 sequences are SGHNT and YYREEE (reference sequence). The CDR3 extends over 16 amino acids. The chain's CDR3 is CASSSLGQAGYNEQFF. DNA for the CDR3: TGTGCCAGCAGCTCGCTCGGACAGGCCGGTTACAATGAGCAGTTCTTC.

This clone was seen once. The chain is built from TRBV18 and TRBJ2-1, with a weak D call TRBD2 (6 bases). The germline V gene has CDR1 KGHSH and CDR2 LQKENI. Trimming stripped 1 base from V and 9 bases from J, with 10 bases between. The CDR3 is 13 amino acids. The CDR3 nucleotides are TGTGCCAGCTCACCACTCCTGCGGGGTGAGCAGTTCTTC. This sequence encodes CASSPLLRGEQFF.

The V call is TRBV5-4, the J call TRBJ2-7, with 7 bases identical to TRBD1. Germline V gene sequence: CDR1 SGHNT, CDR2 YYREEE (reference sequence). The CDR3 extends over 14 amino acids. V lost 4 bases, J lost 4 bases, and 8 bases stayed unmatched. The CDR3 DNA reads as TGTGCCAGCAGCAAGAGGGACAGTGGATACGAGCAGTACTTC. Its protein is CASSKRDSGYEQYF.

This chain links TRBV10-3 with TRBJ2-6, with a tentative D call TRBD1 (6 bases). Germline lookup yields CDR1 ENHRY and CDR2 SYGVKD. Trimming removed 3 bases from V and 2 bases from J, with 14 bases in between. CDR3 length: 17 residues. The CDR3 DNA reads TGTGCCATCAGTGATGCACAGGGAAACCCTGGGGCCAACGTCCTGACTTTC. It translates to CAISDAQGNPGANVLTF.

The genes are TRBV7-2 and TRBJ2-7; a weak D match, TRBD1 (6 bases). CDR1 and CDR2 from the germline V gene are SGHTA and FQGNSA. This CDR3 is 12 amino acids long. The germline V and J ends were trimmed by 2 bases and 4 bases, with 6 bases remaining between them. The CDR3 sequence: CASSLTGYEQYF. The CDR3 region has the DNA TGTGCCAGCAGCTTAACAGGGTACGAGCAGTACTTC.

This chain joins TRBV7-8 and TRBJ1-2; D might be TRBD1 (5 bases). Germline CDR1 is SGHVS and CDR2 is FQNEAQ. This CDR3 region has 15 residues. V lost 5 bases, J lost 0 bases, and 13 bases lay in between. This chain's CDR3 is CASSIEDRPNYGYTF. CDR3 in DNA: TGTGCCAGCAGCATAGAAGACAGACCTAACTATGGCTACACCTTC.

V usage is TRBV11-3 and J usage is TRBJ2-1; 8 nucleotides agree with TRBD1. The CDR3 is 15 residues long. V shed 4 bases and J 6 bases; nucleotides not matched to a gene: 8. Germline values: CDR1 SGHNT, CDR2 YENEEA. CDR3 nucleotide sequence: TGTGCCAGCAGCTCGGAAAACAGGGGGGCCAATGAGCAGTTCTTC. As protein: CASSSENRGANEQFF.

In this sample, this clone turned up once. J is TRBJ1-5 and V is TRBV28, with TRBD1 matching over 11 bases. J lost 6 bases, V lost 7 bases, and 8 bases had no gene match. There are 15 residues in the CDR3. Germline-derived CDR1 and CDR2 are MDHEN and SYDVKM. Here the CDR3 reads CASTMDRGRSQPQHF. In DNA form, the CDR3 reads TGTGCCAGCACCATGGACAGGGGGCGAAGTCAGCCCCAGCATTTT.

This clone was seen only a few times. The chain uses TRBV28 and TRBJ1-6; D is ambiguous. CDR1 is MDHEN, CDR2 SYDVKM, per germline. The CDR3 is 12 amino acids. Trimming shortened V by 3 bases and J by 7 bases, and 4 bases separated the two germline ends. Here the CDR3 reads CASSLANSPLHF. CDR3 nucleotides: TGTGCCAGCAGTTTGGCAAATTCACCCCTCCACTTT.